The sequence of this T cell receptor beta chain was determined in a study of T cell repertoires in ileal Crohn's disease. The CDR3 runs 16 residues. V lost 6 bases, J lost 0 bases, and 3 bases stayed unmatched. Germline CDR1 MNHEY, CDR2 SMNVEV (reference sequence). Data came from immunoSEQ multiplex PCR; TCRdb stores just in-frame clones and leaves some out. The sample yields thousands of clones, approximately 70% seen once. Comment on this clone: Its antigen is not identified.

Indicated time point: neoterminal ileum biopsy at postoperative endoscopy, about 6 months after surgery. Study results and limitations: Endoscopic recurrence occurred in every patient whose clonality exceeded 26.8%. Clonal expansions were more frequent in active smokers than non-smokers at surgery.

The V gene is TRBV27, the J gene TRBJ2-3, with 13 bases fitting TRBD2. The sequence was obtained from an adult with Crohn's disease. Sequencing was performed on ileal tissue. The CDR3: CASRRLAGGSTDTQYF. The CDR3 DNA reads as TGTGCCAGCAGAAGACTAGCGGGAGGAAGCACAGATACGCAGTATTTT.